A single sample is the source of the 4 T cell receptor beta chains below, sequenced in a study of blood T cells in healthy people across ages. Sample-barcoded 5' priming and a J-beta primer mix drove a second PCR of about 6 to 12 cycles. TCRdb reprocessed the 5' RACE reads with MiXCR, giving one entry per CDR3 protein. The repertoire consists of approximately 790,000 distinct CDR3 sequences, with 55% to 65% occurring once and the leading ten covering 28%. Sequenced: blood. These receptors all stem from a man between 25 and 39 years old in good health.

The chain links TRBV2 to TRBJ2-3; D is perhaps TRBD2 (5 bases). The CDR3 has 13 amino acids. The germline V gene encodes CDR1 SNHLY and CDR2 FYNNEI. V shed 6 bases and J shed 5 bases, with 12 bases lying between them. The CDR3 sequence: CASRGSSLDTQYF. CDR3 nucleotide sequence: TGTGCCAGCAGGGGTTCTAGCCTAGATACGCAGTATTTT.

The chain employs TRBV12-3 or TRBV12-4 and TRBJ2-5; D might be TRBD1 or TRBD2, each matching 5 bases. Trimming removed 5 bases at V and 12 bases at J, with 16 bases between. This CDR3 spans 12 amino acids. The CDR3 is CASSLGARKEYF. CDR3 nucleotides: TGTGCCAGCAGTCTCGGGGCACGCAAGGAGTACTTC.

J is TRBJ1-2 and V is TRBV10-3; no definite D call. Trimming left V 3 bases short and J 2 bases short, with 10 bases between. CDR1 is ENHRY and CDR2 is SYGVKD in the germline V gene. The CDR3 sequence is 14 residues long. The CDR3 is CAISEAGRNYGYTF. The CDR3 nucleotides are TGTGCCATCAGTGAAGCTGGCCGGAACTATGGCTACACCTTC.

The chain recombines TRBV7-2 with TRBJ2-7, with D unclear. With 2 bases removed from V and 6 bases from J, the gap between germline ends came to 8 bases. Per germline, CDR1 SGHTA and CDR2 FQGNSA. The CDR3 is 12 residues long. The CDR3 here is CASSLNNREQYF. CDR3 coding DNA: TGTGCCAGCAGCTTAAACAACCGCGAGCAGTACTTC.